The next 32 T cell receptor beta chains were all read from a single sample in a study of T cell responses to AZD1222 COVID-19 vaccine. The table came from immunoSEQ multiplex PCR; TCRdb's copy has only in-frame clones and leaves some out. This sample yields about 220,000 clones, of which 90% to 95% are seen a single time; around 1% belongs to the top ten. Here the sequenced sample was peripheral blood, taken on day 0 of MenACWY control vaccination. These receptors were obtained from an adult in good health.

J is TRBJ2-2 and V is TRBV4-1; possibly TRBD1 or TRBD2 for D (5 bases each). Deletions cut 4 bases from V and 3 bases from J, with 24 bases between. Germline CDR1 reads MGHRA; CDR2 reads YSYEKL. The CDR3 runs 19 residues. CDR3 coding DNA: TGCGCCAGCAGCCTCTACGCCGGAATAGGGACCGATTACACCGGGGAGCTGTTTTTT. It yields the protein CASSLYAGIGTDYTGELFF.

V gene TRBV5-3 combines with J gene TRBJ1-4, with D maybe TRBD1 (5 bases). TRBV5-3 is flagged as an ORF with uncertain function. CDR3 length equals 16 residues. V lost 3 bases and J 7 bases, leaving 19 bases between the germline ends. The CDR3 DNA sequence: TGTGCCAGAAGCTGTGGGGACGCCCAATGGGGTGAAAAACTGTTTTTT. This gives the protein CARSCGDAQWGEKLFF.

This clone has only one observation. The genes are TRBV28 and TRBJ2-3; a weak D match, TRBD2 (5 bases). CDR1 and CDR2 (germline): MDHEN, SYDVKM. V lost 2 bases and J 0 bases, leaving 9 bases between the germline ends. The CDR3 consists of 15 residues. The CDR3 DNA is TGTGCCAGCAGTTTAGCGGGCCCCAGCACAGATACGCAGTATTTT. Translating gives CASSLAGPSTDTQYF.

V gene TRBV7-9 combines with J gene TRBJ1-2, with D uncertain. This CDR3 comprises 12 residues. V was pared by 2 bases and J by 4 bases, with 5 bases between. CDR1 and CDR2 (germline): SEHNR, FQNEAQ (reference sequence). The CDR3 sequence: CASSLPAYGYTF. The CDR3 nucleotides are TGTGCCAGCAGCTTACCGGCCTATGGCTACACCTTC.

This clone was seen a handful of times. The CDR3 here is CASAKGQSYGYTF. DNA for the CDR3: TGCGCCAGCGCTAAGGGACAATCATATGGCTACACCTTC. This chain links TRBV5-1 with TRBJ1-2; D may be TRBD1 (6 bases). The CDR3 is made up of 13 amino acids. V lost 7 bases, J lost 5 bases, and 15 bases lay in between. CDR1 is SGHRS, CDR2 YFSETQ, per germline.

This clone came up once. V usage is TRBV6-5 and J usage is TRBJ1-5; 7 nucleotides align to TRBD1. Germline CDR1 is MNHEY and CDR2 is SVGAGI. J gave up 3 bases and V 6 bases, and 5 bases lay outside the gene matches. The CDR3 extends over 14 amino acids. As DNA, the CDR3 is TGTGCCAGCAGGGAGACAGGGTCCAATCAGCCCCAGCATTTT. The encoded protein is CASRETGSNQPQHF.

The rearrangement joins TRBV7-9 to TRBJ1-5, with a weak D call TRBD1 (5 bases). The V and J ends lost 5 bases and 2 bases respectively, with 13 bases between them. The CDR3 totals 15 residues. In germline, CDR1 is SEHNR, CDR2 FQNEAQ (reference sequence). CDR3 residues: CASSPQGGGNQPQHF. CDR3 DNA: TGTGCCAGCAGCCCGCAGGGTGGGGGCAATCAGCCCCAGCATTTT.

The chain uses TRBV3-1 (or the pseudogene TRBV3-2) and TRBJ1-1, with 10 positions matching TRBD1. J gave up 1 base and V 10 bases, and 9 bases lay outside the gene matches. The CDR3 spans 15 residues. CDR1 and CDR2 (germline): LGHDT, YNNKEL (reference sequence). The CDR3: CATTGTGVRNTEAFF. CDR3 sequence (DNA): TGTGCCACCACCGGGACAGGGGTCCGGAACACTGAAGCTTTCTTT.

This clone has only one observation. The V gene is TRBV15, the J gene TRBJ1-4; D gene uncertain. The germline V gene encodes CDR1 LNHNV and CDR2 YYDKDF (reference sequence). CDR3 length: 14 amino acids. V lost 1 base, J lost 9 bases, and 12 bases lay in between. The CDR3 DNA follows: TGTGCCACCAGCAGAGTAATGGAAGATAAAAAACTGTTTTTT. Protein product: CATSRVMEDKKLFF.

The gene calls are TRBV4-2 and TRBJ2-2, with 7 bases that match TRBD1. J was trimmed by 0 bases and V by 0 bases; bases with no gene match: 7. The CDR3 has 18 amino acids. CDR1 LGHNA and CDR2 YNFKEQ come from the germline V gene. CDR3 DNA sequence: TGTGCCAGCAGCCAAGACTTGACAGGGCGATCGAACACCGGGGAGCTGTTTTTT. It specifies CASSQDLTGRSNTGELFF.

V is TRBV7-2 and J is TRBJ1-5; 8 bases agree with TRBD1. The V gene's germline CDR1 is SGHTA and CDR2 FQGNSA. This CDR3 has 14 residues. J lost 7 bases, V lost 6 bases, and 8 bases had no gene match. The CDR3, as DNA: TGTGCCAGCAGTAGAGGACAGGGCGGCCAGCCCCAGCATTTT. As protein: CASSRGQGGQPQHF.

CDR3 loop: CASRAWGEQFF. Here the CDR3 DNA reads TGTGCCAGCAGGGCTTGGGGTGAGCAGTTCTTC. The chain uses TRBV6-5 and TRBJ2-1; D is ambiguous. Germline-derived CDR1 and CDR2 are MNHEY and SVGAGI. CDR3 length equals 11 residues. The germline V and J ends were trimmed by 6 bases and 9 bases, with 9 bases remaining between them.

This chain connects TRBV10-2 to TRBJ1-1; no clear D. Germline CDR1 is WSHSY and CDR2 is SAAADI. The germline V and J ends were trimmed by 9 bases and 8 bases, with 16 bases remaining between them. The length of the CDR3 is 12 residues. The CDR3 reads CASKGPLPEAFF. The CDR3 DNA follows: TGCGCCAGTAAGGGCCCACTGCCAGAAGCTTTCTTT.

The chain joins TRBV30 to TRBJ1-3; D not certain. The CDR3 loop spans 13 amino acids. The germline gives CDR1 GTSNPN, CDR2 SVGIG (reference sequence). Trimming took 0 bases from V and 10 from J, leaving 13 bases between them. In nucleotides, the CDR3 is TGTGCCTGGAGTGTCTTTTCGTCGGGTACCATATATTTT. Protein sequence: CAWSVFSSGTIYF.

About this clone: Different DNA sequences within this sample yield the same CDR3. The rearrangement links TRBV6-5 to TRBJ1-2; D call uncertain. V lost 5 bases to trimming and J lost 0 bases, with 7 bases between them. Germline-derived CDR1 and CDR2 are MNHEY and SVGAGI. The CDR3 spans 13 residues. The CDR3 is CASSLTANYGYTF. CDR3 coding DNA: TGTGCCAGCAGTCTAACAGCTAACTATGGCTACACCTTC.

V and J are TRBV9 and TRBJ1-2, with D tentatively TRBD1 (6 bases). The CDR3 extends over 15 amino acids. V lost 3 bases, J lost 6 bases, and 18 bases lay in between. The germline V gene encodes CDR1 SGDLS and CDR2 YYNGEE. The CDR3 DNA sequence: TGTGCCAGCAGCGGTGGGGGCAGGTATAGGGATGGCTACACCTTC. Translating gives CASSGGGRYRDGYTF.

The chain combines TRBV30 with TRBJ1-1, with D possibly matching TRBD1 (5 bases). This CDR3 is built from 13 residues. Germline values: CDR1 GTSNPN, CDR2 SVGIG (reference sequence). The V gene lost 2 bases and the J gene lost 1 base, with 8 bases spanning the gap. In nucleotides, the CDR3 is TGTGCCTGGAGTCCAGGGACGAACACTGAAGCTTTCTTT. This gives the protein CAWSPGTNTEAFF.

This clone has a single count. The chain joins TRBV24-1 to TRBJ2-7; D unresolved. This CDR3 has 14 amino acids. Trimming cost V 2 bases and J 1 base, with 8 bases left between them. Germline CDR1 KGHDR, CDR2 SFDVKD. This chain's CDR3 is CATSDSARSYEQYF. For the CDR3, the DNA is TGTGCCACCAGTGATTCGGCTCGGTCCTACGAGCAGTACTTC.

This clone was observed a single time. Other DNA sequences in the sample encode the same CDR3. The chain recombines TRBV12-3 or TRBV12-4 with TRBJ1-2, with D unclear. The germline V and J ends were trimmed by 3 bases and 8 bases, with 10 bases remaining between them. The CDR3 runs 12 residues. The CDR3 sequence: CASSFSGSGYTF. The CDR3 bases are TGTGCCAGCAGTTTTTCCGGGAGCGGCTACACCTTC.

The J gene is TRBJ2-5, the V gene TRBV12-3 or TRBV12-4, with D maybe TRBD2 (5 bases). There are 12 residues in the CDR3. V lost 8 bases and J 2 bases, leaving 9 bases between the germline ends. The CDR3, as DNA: TGTGCCAGCGCGGGCTTTCAAGAGACCCAGTACTTC. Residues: CASAGFQETQYF.

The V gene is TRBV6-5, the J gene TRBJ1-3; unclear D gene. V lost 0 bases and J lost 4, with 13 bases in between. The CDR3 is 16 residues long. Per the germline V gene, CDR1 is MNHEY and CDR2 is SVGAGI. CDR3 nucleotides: TGTGCCAGCAGTTACTCGAGTGAGGGCCCCGGAAACACCATATATTTT. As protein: CASSYSSEGPGNTIYF.

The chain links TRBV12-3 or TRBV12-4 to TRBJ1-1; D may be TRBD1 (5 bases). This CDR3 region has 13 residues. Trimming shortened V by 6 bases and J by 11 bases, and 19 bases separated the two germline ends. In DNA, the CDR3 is TGTGCCAGCAGGGATCGAGAAGGGGCTGGCGCTTTCTTT. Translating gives CASRDREGAGAFF.

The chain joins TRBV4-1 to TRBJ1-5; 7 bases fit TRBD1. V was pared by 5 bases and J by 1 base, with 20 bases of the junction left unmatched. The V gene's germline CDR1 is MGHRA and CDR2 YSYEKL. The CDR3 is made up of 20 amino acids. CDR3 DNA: TGCGCCAGCAGCGACCAAACTTCACAGGGGAGCTGGATGAGCAATCAGCCCCAGCATTTT. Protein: CASSDQTSQGSWMSNQPQHF.

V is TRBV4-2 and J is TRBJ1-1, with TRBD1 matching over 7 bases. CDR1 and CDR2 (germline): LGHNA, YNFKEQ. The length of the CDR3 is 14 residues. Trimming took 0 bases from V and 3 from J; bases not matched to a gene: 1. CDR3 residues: CASSQDGQDTEAFF. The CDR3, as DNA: TGTGCCAGCAGCCAAGACGGACAGGACACTGAAGCTTTCTTT.

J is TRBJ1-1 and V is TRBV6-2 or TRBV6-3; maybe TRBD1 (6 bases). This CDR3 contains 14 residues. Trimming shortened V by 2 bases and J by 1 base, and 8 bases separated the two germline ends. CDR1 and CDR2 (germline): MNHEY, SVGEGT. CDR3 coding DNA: TGTGCCAGCAGTTACGTGGGGGCGAACACTGAAGCTTTCTTT. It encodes CASSYVGANTEAFF.

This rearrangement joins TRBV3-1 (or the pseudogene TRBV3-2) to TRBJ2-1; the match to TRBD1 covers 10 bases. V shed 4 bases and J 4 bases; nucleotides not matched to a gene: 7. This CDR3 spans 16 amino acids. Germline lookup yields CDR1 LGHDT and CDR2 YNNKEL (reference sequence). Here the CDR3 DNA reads TGTGCCAGCAGCCCGAGACAGGGGGCCACGTACAATGAGCAGTTCTTC. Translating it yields CASSPRQGATYNEQFF.

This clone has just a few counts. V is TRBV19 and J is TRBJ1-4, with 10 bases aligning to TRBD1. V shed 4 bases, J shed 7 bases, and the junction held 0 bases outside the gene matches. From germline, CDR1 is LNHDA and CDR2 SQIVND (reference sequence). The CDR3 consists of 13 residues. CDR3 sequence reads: CASSRDRGEKLFF. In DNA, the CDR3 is TGTGCCAGTAGTAGGGACAGGGGTGAAAAACTGTTTTTT.

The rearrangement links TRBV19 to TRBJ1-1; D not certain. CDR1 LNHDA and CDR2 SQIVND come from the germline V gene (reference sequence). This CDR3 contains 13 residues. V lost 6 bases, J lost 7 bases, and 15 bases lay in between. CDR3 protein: CASRNGGLLEAFF. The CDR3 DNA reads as TGTGCCAGTAGGAACGGAGGCCTCCTTGAAGCTTTCTTT.

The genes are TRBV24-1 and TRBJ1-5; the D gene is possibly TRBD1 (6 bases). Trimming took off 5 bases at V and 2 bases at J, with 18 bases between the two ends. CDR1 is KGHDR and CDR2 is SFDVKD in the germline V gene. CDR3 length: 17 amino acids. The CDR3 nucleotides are TGTGCCACCAGTGGACTGCCCGCGGGGGCCGGCAATCAGCCCCAGCATTTT. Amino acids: CATSGLPAGAGNQPQHF.

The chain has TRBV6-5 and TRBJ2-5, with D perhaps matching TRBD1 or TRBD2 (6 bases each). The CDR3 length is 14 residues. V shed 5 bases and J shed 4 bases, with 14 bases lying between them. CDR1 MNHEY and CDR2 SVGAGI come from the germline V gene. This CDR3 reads CASSNPQGGETQYF. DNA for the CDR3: TGTGCCAGCAGTAATCCACAGGGAGGAGAGACCCAGTACTTC.

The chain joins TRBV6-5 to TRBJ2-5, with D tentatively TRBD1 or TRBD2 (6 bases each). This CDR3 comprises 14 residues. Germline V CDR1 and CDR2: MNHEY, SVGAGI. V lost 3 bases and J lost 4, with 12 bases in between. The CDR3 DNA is TGTGCCAGCAGTTATGCCGGGGGCTCAGAGACCCAGTACTTC. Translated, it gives CASSYAGGSETQYF.

CDR3 residues: CASSRNMGQAYF. The CDR3 coding sequence is TGTGCCAGCAGCCGGAATATGGGACAGGCGTATTTT. This chain joins TRBV14 and TRBJ2-3, with 8 bases identical to TRBD1. Germline V gives CDR1 SGHDN, CDR2 FVKESK. This CDR3 is built from 12 residues. Trimming at V came to 4 bases and at J to 14 bases, leaving 8 bases not matched to a gene.